Reported below is one T cell receptor beta chain. Its antigen is still unknown. No per-base quality is available; no much larger clone lies one base away. These data originate in a study of blood T cell repertoires in COVID-19 (dated by TCRdb to the early 2020s). Turning to the overall study: Collaborator samples came from the United States, Italy and Spain and covered acute and convalescent phases of COVID-19. The material from the prospective study consisted of cDNA or gDNA derived from T cells, B-cell-depleted T cells, or PBMCs. Deeply sampled blood TCRbeta repertoires from subjects exposed to, actively infected with, or recovered from COVID-19 were included in the dataset. A freely available public database, intended as a resource for researchers studying the immune response to SARS-CoV-2, is where the repertoires were released. Samples were obtained from the ongoing ImmuneRACE study (first 160 participants) and from 1,254 subjects provided by 6 global collaborators. The sample metadata nearly always contained a de-identified subject ID, COVID-19 status, age in years and sex. HLA class I and class II types, where available, came from metadata supplied by the sample provider rather than from assay-based typing.

TCRbeta CDR3 regions were amplified from genomic DNA by means of the immunoSEQ Assay, a bias-controlled multiplex PCR. From the authors' description of their analysis: The number of nucleated cells in each sample was estimated by amplification of reference gene primers within the assay. To quantify the absolute abundance of each unique TCRbeta CDR3 rearrangement, sequence reads were collapsed and filtered. For each sample, productive Simpson clonality was calculated by taking the square root of Simpson's diversity index across productive rearrangements. The immuneACCESS repertoire file appears here via TCRdb, limited to in-frame rearrangements. These files lack a portion of the clones; in checked studies, under half of the deficit traces to unresolved V genes, and the cause of the others is not known. That table furnishes V, J and clone size, whereas the DNA furnished D and trimming. This sample lists approximately 250,000 clones; roughly 91% were detected once. Clones ranked in the top ten supply under 5% of the sample.

Study-wide findings and limitations: How much clinical and demographic metadata was included differed by source and by participant, and the metadata was provided uncurated.

Participants in the prospective study were aged about 18 to 89 years, lived in about two dozen United States geographic areas, and enrolled through a virtual design. In the prospective study, participants were assigned to cohorts based on the clinical history participants reported in a screening survey and a study questionnaire. Recovered participants in ImmuneRACE Cohort 3 were defined by two consecutive negative NP/OP PCR tests, clearance by a healthcare professional, or resolution of symptoms. Each participant in the prospective study had whole blood, serum and a nasopharyngeal or oropharyngeal swab collected by mobile phlebotomists. Additional blood draws and questionnaires over a 2-month period could optionally be provided by prospective study participants. Before DNA extraction, blood samples from the prospective study were shipped at room temperature or frozen. V and J lose 2 bases and 6 bases, and a span of 13 bases separates them. Taken from the germline V gene, the CDR1 and CDR2 loops are SGHAT and FQNNGV. The CDR3 numbers 15 residues from cysteine through phenylalanine. Solely the CDR3 DNA is kept, with 45 bases framed from the first base.

Sample: PBMCs or T cells enriched from blood (not recorded which). Recombination connected TRBV11-2 to TRBJ1-4, with no confidently assigned D gene. The receptor's source is a woman aged 30 to 39 who had recovered from COVID-19. The bases are TGTGCCAGCAGCTTATCGGCAGACAAGTATGAAAAACTGTTTTTT. Its coded protein is CASSLSADKYEKLFF.